This record covers a single T cell receptor (beta chain). Recovered Cohort 3 donors showed two negative PCRs, clearance, or symptom resolution. The data are from a study of blood T cell repertoires in COVID-19. Generated by immunoSEQ multiplex PCR, the TCRdb table keeps only in-frame clones and is missing some. The data contain about 220,000 clones, about four fifths of them singletons. The ends were cut back, 3 bases at V and 1 base at J, with 12 bases in the middle. The germline gives CDR1 GTSNPN, CDR2 SVGIG (reference sequence). This CDR3 contains 14 residues. This receptor was taken from a woman aged 60-70 years who had recovered from COVID-19. The V call is TRBV30, the J call TRBJ2-5; perhaps TRBD2 as D (5 bases). The sample taken for sequencing was PBMCs or T cells enriched from blood (not recorded which). The CDR3 sequence is CAWSSPGSQETQYF. In DNA form, the CDR3 reads TGTGCCTGGAGCTCCCCGGGGTCCCAAGAGACCCAGTACTTC.